What follows describes a single TCR beta chain. Its target is unknown. Assay used: immunoSEQ multiplex PCR; TCRdb lists only in-frame clones, some missing. The data contain some 48,000 clones, around four fifths of them singletons. V was pared by 5 bases and J by 2 bases, with 15 bases between. This CDR3 region has 15 residues. The germline gives CDR1 SGHTA, CDR2 FQGTGA. This specimen comes from a study of memory CD4+ T cells and cytomegalovirus serostatus. Study-wide background: Of the healthy Belgian adults, several were CMV seropositive and fewer than 30 seronegative. General study findings and limits: Median bootstrapped AUC for CMV status was about 0.94 originally, less than 0.93 US-trained. Each of 65 to 75 CMV-associated TCRbeta sequences occurred in one to five individuals.

The sort gate was single viable CD3+CD4+CD8-CD45RO+ cells for memory CD4+ T cells. This TCR came from an adult in good health and CMV-seronegative. Sequenced: memory CD4+ T cells from blood. The chain recombines TRBV7-3 with TRBJ1-1; D possibly corresponds to TRBD1 (5 bases). The CDR3 DNA is TGTGCCAGCAGCCCCGGAAGCGGGGGTAACACTGAAGCTTTCTTT. Its protein is CASSPGSGGNTEAFF. Drawing the rest from reference TRBV7-3 and TRBJ1-1, the complete variable domain is GAGVSQTPSNKVTEKGKYVELRCDPISGHTALYWYRQSLGQGPEFLIYFQGTGAADDSGLPNDRFFAVRPEGSVSTLKIQRTERGDSAVYLCASSPGSGGNTEAFFGQGTRLTVV.